These 15 T cell receptor beta chains were all obtained from the same sample, sequenced in a study of cytomegalovirus exposure and HLA in healthy donors. Vbeta (60) and Jbeta (13) primers were used in the PCR. The method was immunoSEQ multiplex PCR; TCRdb's version includes in-frame clones alone and lacks a portion of them. The sample consists of 100,000 or so clones, over 70% of them appearing once. Input material: PBMCs. These receptors all come from a woman aged 40 to 50 in good health and CMV-seropositive.

CDR3: CASSLGNGEQFF. CDR3 sequence (DNA): TGTGCCAGCAGCTTAGGAAACGGTGAGCAGTTCTTC. V and J are TRBV11-2 and TRBJ2-1; no definite D call. V lost 1 base, J lost 9 bases, and 7 bases lay in between. The germline V gene has CDR1 SGHAT and CDR2 FQNNGV. The CDR3 spans 12 residues.

This clone has just one count. The V gene is TRBV14, the J gene TRBJ2-7, with D perhaps matching TRBD1 (6 bases). From germline, CDR1 is SGHDN and CDR2 FVKESK. The germline V and J ends were trimmed by 0 bases and 2 bases, with 14 bases remaining between them. The CDR3 is 16 residues long. This CDR3 reads CASSQESGQRTYEQYF. In DNA form, the CDR3 reads TGTGCCAGCAGCCAAGAGAGCGGACAGCGAACCTACGAGCAGTACTTC.

This chain uses TRBV7-8 with TRBJ1-1; possible D gene TRBD1, 6 bases. V was trimmed by 5 bases and J by 2 bases, leaving 18 bases between them. The CDR3 spans 16 residues. CDR1 is SGHVS, CDR2 FQNEAQ, per germline. The DNA for the CDR3 is TGTGCCAGCAGCCACGGGACAAGGGGGATCAACACTGAAGCTTTCTTT. This gives the protein CASSHGTRGINTEAFF.

CDR3 nucleotide sequence: TGCGCCAGCAGCTCCGGGACAGGGGGCTGGAACACCATATATTTT. Protein product: CASSSGTGGWNTIYF. The chain is built from TRBV5-1 and TRBJ1-3; TRBD1 aligns across 12 bases. Germline V CDR1 and CDR2: SGHRS, YFSETQ. V lost 3 bases to trimming and J lost 7 bases; unmatched junction nucleotides: 5. The CDR3 covers 15 residues.

The chain combines TRBV4-1 with TRBJ2-3, with 11 bases fitting TRBD2. Trimming at V came to 6 bases and at J to 7 bases, leaving 15 bases not matched to a gene. Germline V gene data show CDR1 as MGHRA and CDR2 as YSYEKL. The length of the CDR3 is 17 residues. CDR3 loop: CASSGAKLAGGLNTQYF. CDR3 DNA sequence: TGCGCCAGCAGTGGCGCAAAGTTAGCGGGGGGGCTGAATACGCAGTATTTT.

This clone was picked up one time. The V gene is TRBV27, the J gene TRBJ1-1, with D unclear. The V and J ends lost 5 bases and 1 base respectively, with 8 bases between them. Germline V CDR1 and CDR2: MNHEY, SMNVEV (reference sequence). This CDR3 region has 13 residues. The CDR3 sequence is CASSVGSNTEAFF. The DNA of the CDR3 is TGTGCCAGCAGTGTCGGGTCGAACACTGAAGCTTTCTTT.

The chain recombines TRBV18 with TRBJ1-4; D gene ambiguous. The germline gives CDR1 KGHSH, CDR2 LQKENI. This CDR3 region has 12 residues. V gave up 5 bases and J gave up 4 bases, with 5 bases separating them. The CDR3 protein is CASSEVNEKLFF. In nucleotides, the CDR3 is TGTGCCAGCTCAGAGGTTAATGAAAAACTGTTTTTT.

Written as DNA, the CDR3 is TGTGCCAGCAACCGGGACTTTCAGAATTCACCCCTCCACTTT. Translating it yields CASNRDFQNSPLHF. The rearrangement uses TRBV5-8 and TRBJ1-6; D is perhaps TRBD1 (5 bases). Germline-derived CDR1 and CDR2 are SGHTS and YDEGEE. The ends were cut back, 6 bases at V and 7 bases at J, with 14 bases in the middle. The CDR3 spans 14 residues.

As to this clone: At one of its ends the junction is not consistent with the germline gene, which may arise from a read error. The V call is TRBV2, the J call TRBJ1-5; no firm D call. The CDR3 contains 14 residues. CDR1 and CDR2 from the germline V gene are SNHLY and FYNNEI. The CDR3 loop reads CASREGFAVIPQHF. The DNA for the CDR3 is TGTGCCAGCAGGGAAGGTTTTGCGGTGATCCCCCAGCATTTT.

A few counts support this clone. The rearrangement uses TRBV7-2 and TRBJ2-5, with 7 bases that match TRBD1. CDR3 length equals 15 residues. The ends lost 5 bases at V and 3 bases at J; junction bases unmatched: 9. Germline CDR1 and CDR2: SGHTA and FQGNSA. The CDR3 nucleotides read TGTGCCAGCAGCCCTACCTGGGGACAGAAAGAGACCCAGTACTTC. Protein product: CASSPTWGQKETQYF.

This chain joins TRBV11-1 and TRBJ2-1, with 9 positions matching TRBD1. The trim removed 8 bases at V and 5 bases at J, leaving 4 bases unmatched. Germline V gene data show CDR1 as SGHAT and CDR2 as FQDESV (reference sequence). The CDR3 spans 13 residues. In DNA, the CDR3 is TGTGCCAGCGGACAGGGGATCGACAATGAGCAGTTCTTC. Its translation: CASGQGIDNEQFF.

The rearrangement links TRBV7-2 to TRBJ1-3; no clear D. The V gene's germline CDR1 is SGHTA and CDR2 FQGNSA. The CDR3 has 14 amino acids. Trimming took off 5 bases at V and 0 bases at J, with 8 bases between the two ends. Here the CDR3 reads CASSARLSGNTIYF. In DNA form, the CDR3 reads TGTGCCAGCAGCGCTAGACTCTCTGGAAACACCATATATTTT.

The gene calls are TRBV5-4 and TRBJ2-3, with 9 nucleotides matching TRBD1. This CDR3 has 15 residues. V lost 5 bases and J lost 3; bases outside the gene matches: 7. Germline CDR1 is SGHNT and CDR2 is YYREEE (reference sequence). CDR3 nucleotide sequence: TGTGCCAGCAGACCTACAGGGGGCAGGACAGATACGCAGTATTTT. Amino acids: CASRPTGGRTDTQYF.

The V and J genes are TRBV11-3 and TRBJ2-2, with D perhaps matching TRBD2 (6 bases). The V end was cut by 1 base, the J end by 4 bases, with 13 bases between. Germline-derived CDR1 and CDR2 are SGHNT and YENEEA. The CDR3 length is 16 residues. The CDR3 coding sequence is TGTGCCAGCAGCTTAGGGGACTGGGGGACCACCGGGGAGCTGTTTTTT. This sequence encodes CASSLGDWGTTGELFF.

V and J are TRBV10-1 and TRBJ2-1, with TRBD2 matching 13 bases. The junction had 8 bases not matched to a gene; V was cut back by 6 bases and J by 9 bases. CDR3 length equals 15 residues. Germline V gives CDR1 WNHNN, CDR2 SYGVQD (reference sequence). CDR3 sequence (DNA): TGCGCCAGCAGCTTGACTAGCGGGAGGACGGTTGAGCAGTTCTTC. Residues: CASSLTSGRTVEQFF.